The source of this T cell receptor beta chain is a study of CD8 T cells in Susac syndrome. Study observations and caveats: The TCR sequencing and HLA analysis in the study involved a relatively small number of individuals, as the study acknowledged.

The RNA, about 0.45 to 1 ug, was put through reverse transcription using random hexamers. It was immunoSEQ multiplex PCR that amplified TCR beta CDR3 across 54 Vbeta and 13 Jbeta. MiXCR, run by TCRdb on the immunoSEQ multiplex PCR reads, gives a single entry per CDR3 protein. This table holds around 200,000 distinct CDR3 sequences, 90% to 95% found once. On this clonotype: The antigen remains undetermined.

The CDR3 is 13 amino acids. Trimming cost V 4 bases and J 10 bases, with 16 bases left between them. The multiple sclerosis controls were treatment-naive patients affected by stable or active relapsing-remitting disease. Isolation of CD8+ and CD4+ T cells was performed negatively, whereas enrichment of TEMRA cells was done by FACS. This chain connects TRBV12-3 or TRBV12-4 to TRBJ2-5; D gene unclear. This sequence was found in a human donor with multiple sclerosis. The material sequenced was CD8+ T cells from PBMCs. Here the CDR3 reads CASSSPYDKFQYF. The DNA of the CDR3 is TGTGCCAGCAGTTCTCCCTACGATAAATTCCAGTACTTC.